What follows describes a single T cell receptor beta chain. Its antigen is currently unknown. The TCR cDNA carried a universal primer site and UMIs from 5'RACE template switching. Each CDR3 protein gets one entry after TCRdb re-called the 5' RACE reads with MiXCR. The sample consists of 400,000 or so distinct CDR3 sequences, about 6% of them appearing once. Germline CDR1 KGHSH, CDR2 LQKENI. The CDR3 is 15 amino acids. Trimming removed 1 base from V and 5 bases from J, with 14 bases in between. The sample comes from a study of T cells after yellow fever vaccination. General study results and limits: Relatively few clonotypes were ones that appeared in both CD4 and CD8 compartments. The bulk population could contribute abundant contaminating clonotypes to FACS-sorted repertoires. The booster saw the reappearance of most primary-vaccination clones (approximately 97% CD4, about 85% CD8).

This sequence joins TRBV18 and TRBJ1-1; D call uncertain. The sequence was collected from a young man who received the YFV17D yellow fever vaccine. The sequencing here drew on PBMCs, taken 5 days after the yellow fever booster vaccination. Here the CDR3 reads CASSPLVVEGTEAFF. CDR3 in DNA: TGTGCCAGCTCACCACTTGTGGTCGAAGGGACTGAAGCTTTCTTT.